The entry that follows covers one T cell receptor (beta chain) sequence. Its antigen is undetermined. These data come from a study of Ad26.COV2.S vaccination and SARS-CoV-2 variants. The CDR3 contains 16 residues. The V end was cut by 3 bases, the J end by 4 bases, with 18 bases between. CDR1 is SGHTA, CDR2 FQGNSA, per germline. Regarding treatment: roughly 18 received Ad26.COV2.S at low or high dose, single or two shots; roughly five received placebo; per-sample allocation not given. The investigators took samples on day 63 after the first vaccine or placebo injection. The sample came from a Boston adult aged 18-55 years. Clones were read by immunoSEQ multiplex PCR, and TCRdb kept only the in-frame ones, dropping some. The sample contains some 640,000 clones, roughly nine tenths of which appear only once. General study points: Recipients of either vaccine or placebo displayed similar breadth of non-spike TCRs. Greater spike-specific TCR breadth was seen in vaccine recipients than in placebo recipients.

The gene calls are TRBV7-2 and TRBJ1-1; D is perhaps TRBD1 (6 bases). This specimen consisted of peripheral blood, obtained in a trial of Ad26.COV2.S vaccine versus placebo. The source of this sequence is a person aged 18 to 65 who received the Ad26.COV2.S COVID-19 vaccine or a placebo. The CDR3 protein is CASSLTGFGRATEAFF. Written as DNA, the CDR3 is TGTGCCAGCAGCTTGACAGGATTTGGGAGGGCCACTGAAGCTTTCTTT.